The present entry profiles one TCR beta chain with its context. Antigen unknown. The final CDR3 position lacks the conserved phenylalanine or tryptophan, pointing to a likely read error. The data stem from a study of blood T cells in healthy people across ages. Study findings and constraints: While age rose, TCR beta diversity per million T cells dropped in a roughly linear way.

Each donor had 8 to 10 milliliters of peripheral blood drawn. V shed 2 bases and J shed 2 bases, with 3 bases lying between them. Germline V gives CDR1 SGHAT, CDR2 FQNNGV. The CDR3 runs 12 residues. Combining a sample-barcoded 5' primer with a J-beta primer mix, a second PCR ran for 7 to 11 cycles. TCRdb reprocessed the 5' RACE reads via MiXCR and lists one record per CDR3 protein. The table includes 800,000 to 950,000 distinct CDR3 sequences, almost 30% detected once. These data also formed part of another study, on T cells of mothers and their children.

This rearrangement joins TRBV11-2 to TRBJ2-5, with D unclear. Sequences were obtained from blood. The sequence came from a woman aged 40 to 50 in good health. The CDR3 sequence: CASSLYQETQYL. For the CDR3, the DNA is TGTGCCAGCAGCTTATATCAAGAGACCCAGTACCTC.